The 4 T cell receptor beta chains reported below all come from one sample, sequenced in a study of neurological immune-mediated disorders. TCRdb re-called the 5' RACE reads with MiXCR, one entry per CDR3 protein. The data hold fewer than 20,000 distinct CDR3 sequences, with approximately 9.1% observed a single time. The sequencing sample was made of CD8+ T cells from blood. The source of these receptors is a man aged 50-60 years in good health.

This clonotype was counted ten times or more. The chain uses TRBV29-1 and TRBJ2-2; no clear D. The V end was cut by 6 bases, the J end by 0 bases, with 8 bases between. This CDR3 has 13 amino acids. Germline loops: CDR1 SQVTM, CDR2 ANQGSEA. CDR3 bases: TGCAGCGTCCAAATTGCGAACACCGGGGAGCTGTTTTTT. Translated: CSVQIANTGELFF.

This clonotype was seen at least ten times. The V call is TRBV27, the J call TRBJ2-5; the match to TRBD2 covers 10 bases. The CDR3 spans 15 residues. V lost 4 bases, J lost 2 bases, and 4 bases stayed unmatched. CDR1 and CDR2 (germline): MNHEY, SMNVEV (reference sequence). This CDR3 is CASSSLAGVQETQYF. The CDR3 DNA is TGTGCCAGCAGTTCCCTAGCGGGGGTTCAAGAGACCCAGTACTTC.

In its sample, this clonotype was seen many times. The genes are TRBV7-8 and TRBJ2-7; D may correspond to TRBD1 or TRBD2 (5 bases each). The CDR3 sequence is 14 residues long. Germline V gene data show CDR1 as SGHVS and CDR2 as FQNEAQ. The germline V and J ends were trimmed by 1 base and 6 bases, with 13 bases remaining between them. The CDR3 nucleotides read TGTGCCAGCAGCTTAGATCGGGGTGGGGGCGAGCAGTACTTC. It encodes CASSLDRGGGEQYF.

At least ten counts were recorded for this clonotype. J is TRBJ2-3 and V is TRBV20-1; D call uncertain. This CDR3 is built from 14 residues. Germline CDR1 is DFQATT and CDR2 is SNEGSKA (reference sequence). Trimming removed 0 bases at V and 4 bases at J, with 11 bases between. CDR3 coding DNA: TGCAGTGCTAGAGATTTAGGGATTGCAGATACGCAGTATTTT. Translation gives CSARDLGIADTQYF.